This TCR beta chain was sequenced for a study of tumor-infiltrating lymphocytes in primary liver carcinoma. At the level of the study: Aged between 30 and 69 years, the patients were men and women. Overall study results and limits: Tumor specimens were characterized by a significantly higher top-250-clone fraction than blood (p = 0.039).

In regard to this clonotype: What it binds is unknown. One junction end disagrees with the germline gene, perhaps due to a read error.

It was from about 19-30 mg of unsorted bulk tissue that RNA and DNA were co-extracted. Per the germline V gene, CDR1 is MNHEY and CDR2 is SVGAGI. This CDR3 spans 16 amino acids. TCR beta cDNA was reverse-transcribed from about 550 ng of total RNA. The reaction used a constant-region primer and ProtoScript II reverse transcriptase. Three nested multiplex PCR rounds, a slightly modified ARM-PCR, produced the libraries for TCR beta. Amplification in the first two PCR rounds was performed using TRBV1-TRBV30 forward primers and a C-beta reverse primer for around 9 cycles each. TCRdb analysed the multiplex PCR reads with MiXCR anew, one entry per CDR3 protein. Among around 99,000 distinct CDR3 sequences listed, roughly 70% were seen once.

The chain links TRBV6-5 to TRBJ2-7; D is unclear. The sample consisted of tumor-adjacent normal liver tissue. The clonotype comes from a man aged 35 to 55 with primary liver carcinoma and hepatitis B virus infection. This CDR3 is CASSYSFSRPPYEQYF. CDR3 nucleotide sequence: TGTGCCAGCAGCTACTCATTTTCGCGACCACCCTACGAGCAGTACTTC.